This T cell receptor (beta chain) was documented in a study of cytomegalovirus exposure and HLA in healthy donors. The PCR employed 60 Vbeta primers together with 13 Jbeta primers. As handled by the study authors: An analysis performed later counted roughly 80 million unique TCR beta chains (around 9.9 million of them shared). Data came from immunoSEQ multiplex PCR; TCRdb stores just in-frame clones and leaves some out. The V and J calls and clone size are taken from that table; D and trimming were inferred from the DNA. Here the sample spans 140,000 or so clones, over 60% being singletons. The receptor comes from a man aged 40-49 years in good health and CMV-seronegative. Material: PBMCs.

CDR3 amino acids: CASSVLTGTSTDTQYF. As DNA, the CDR3 is TGTGCCAGCAGCGTACTCACCGGGACTAGCACAGATACGCAGTATTTT. V and J are TRBV9 and TRBJ2-3; a possible D gene is TRBD2 (6 bases). The CDR3 has 16 residues. Germline V CDR1 and CDR2: SGDLS, YYNGEE. V was clipped by 1 base and J by 0 bases, with 12 bases between them.